The T cell receptor beta chain under discussion was sequenced for a study of T cells after yellow fever vaccination. Study-wide results and limits: A small proportion of clonotypes was detected in both the CD4 and CD8 compartments.

Researchers made TCR cDNA using 5'RACE template switching, and this step added a universal primer site and UMIs. TCRdb called the 5' RACE reads again in MiXCR, with one record for every CDR3 protein. Of a few hundred thousand distinct CDR3 sequences in the sample, 19% are singletons; the top ten hold 13% to 15%. About this clonotype itself: No antigen is known for it.

Per germline, CDR1 SGHRS and CDR2 YFSETQ. The ends lost 1 base at V and 6 bases at J; junction bases unmatched: 5. The CDR3 length is 14 residues. The specimen was PBMCs, collected 15 days after the yellow fever booster vaccination. The chain is built from TRBV5-1 and TRBJ2-3, with 7 bases aligning to TRBD2. This clonotype was obtained from a man aged 25-45 years who received the YFV17D yellow fever vaccine. CDR3 in DNA: TGCGCCAGCAGCTTGAGATCCGGGGGGGATACGCAGTATTTT. Protein: CASSLRSGGDTQYF.